This T cell receptor beta chain comes out of a study of cytomegalovirus exposure and HLA in healthy donors. Study-wide findings and caveats: About 90% or about 30% of the time was how often most TCR beta V segments were productive, according to an earlier analysis.

V was cut by 4 bases and J by 5 bases, with 15 bases left in between. CDR1 and CDR2 from the germline V gene are LGHNA and YSLEER. The CDR3 consists of 14 residues. The PCR employed 60 Vbeta primers together with 13 Jbeta primers. Here immunoSEQ multiplex PCR was the method, and the copy in TCRdb shows in-frame clones only, minus some. The table includes some 150,000 clones, roughly 79% detected once. In regard to this clone: Its antigen is still unknown.

The rearrangement links TRBV4-3 to TRBJ2-7; D remains unclear. This clonotype was obtained from a woman between 50 and 59 years old in good health and CMV-seronegative. The sample was PBMCs. The CDR3 DNA reads TGCGCCAGCAGCCGAGATGGAGAGGCGGACGAGCAGTACTTC. This codes for CASSRDGEADEQYF.